The sequence of this T cell receptor beta chain was determined in a study of response to subunit inactivated influenza vaccine. Via MiXCR, TCRdb re-called the RT-PCR reads, giving one row per CDR3 protein. The sample contains about 620,000 distinct CDR3 sequences, over 9% of which appear only once. Study conclusions and caveats: The authors put forward the suggestion that each seasonal influenza vaccination may bring in only a limited number of new T cells.

The table lists this clonotype with many counts. Its specificity is not known. Per germline, CDR1 LGHNA and CDR2 YSLEER. This CDR3 comprises 15 residues. Trimming took 0 bases from V and 7 from J; bases not matched to a gene: 7. The same data also went into a second study, on T cells expressing NK-cell markers. That work contributes: TCR beta libraries carry UMIs added by 5'RACE template switching. CD3+CD56+NKG2C+, CD3+CD56+NKG2C- and CD3+CD56-NKG2C+ T cells, once sorted, supplied the TCR beta repertoires. One of eight sequenced donors was HCMV-seronegative; the other seven were seropositive.

This TCR derives from a man aged 50 to 59 who received an inactivated influenza vaccine. The sample consisted of PBMCs from blood, taken on the day of vaccination. The chain uses TRBV4-3 and TRBJ2-7; 9 bases align to TRBD2. The CDR3 DNA reads TGCGCCAGCAGCCAAGAACCTAGCGGGACGGGGGAGCAGTACTTC. Protein product: CASSQEPSGTGEQYF.